The T cell receptor (beta chain) under discussion was sequenced for a study of shared clonotypes between healthy human individuals. Assay used: immunoSEQ multiplex PCR; TCRdb lists only in-frame clones, some missing. The table includes over 400,000 clones, roughly 95% detected once. This CDR3 is built from 14 residues. Germline assignment: CDR1 SEHNR and CDR2 FQNEAQ (reference sequence). Unmatched junction bases numbered 9, after V lost 8 bases and J lost 8 bases. The sequenced sample consisted of naive CD4+ T cells sorted from blood. Subset meaning: CD45RA+ positively selected. The V and J genes are TRBV7-9 and TRBJ2-3; TRBD2 aligns across 11 bases. The sequence came from a woman in her twenties or thirties in good health. CDR3 nucleotides: TGTGCCAGCGGGCTAGCGGGAGGAAGGGGTACGCAGTATTTT. Amino acids: CASGLAGGRGTQYF.